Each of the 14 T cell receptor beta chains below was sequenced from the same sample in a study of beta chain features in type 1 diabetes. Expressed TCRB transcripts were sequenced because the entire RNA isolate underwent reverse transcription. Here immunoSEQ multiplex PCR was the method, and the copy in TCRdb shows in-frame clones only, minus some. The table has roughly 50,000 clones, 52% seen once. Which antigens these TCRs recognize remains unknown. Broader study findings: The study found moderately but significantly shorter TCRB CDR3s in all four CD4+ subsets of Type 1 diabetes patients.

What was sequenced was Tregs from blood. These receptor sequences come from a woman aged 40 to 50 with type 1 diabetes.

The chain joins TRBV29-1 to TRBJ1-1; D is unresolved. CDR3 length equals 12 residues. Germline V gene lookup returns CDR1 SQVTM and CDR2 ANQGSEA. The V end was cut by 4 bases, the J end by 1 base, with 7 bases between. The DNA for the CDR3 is TGCAGCGTTGTCAGGCCGAACACTGAAGCTTTCTTT. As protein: CSVVRPNTEAFF.

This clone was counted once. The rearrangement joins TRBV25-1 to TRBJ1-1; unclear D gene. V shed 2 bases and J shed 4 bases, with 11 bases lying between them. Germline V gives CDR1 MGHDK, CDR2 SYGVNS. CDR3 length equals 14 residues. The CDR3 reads CASSEAGRGTEAFF. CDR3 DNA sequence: TGTGCCAGCAGTGAAGCGGGTCGCGGCACTGAAGCTTTCTTT.

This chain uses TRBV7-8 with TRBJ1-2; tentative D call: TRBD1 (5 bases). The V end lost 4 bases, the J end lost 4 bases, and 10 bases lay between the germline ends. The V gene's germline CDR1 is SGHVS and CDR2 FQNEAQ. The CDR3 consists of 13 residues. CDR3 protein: CASSSIGGYGYTF. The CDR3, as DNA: TGTGCCAGCAGCTCCATCGGGGGCTATGGCTACACCTTC.

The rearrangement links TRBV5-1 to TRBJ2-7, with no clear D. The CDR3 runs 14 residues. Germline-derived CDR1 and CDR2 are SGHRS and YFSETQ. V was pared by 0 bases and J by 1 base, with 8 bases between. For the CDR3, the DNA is TGCGCCAGCAGCTTGGGACACTCGTCCTACGAGCAGTACTTC. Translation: CASSLGHSSYEQYF.

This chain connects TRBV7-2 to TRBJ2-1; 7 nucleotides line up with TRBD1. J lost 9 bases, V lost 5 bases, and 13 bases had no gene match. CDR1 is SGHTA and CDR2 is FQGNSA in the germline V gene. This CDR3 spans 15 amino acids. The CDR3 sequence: CASSPRGWARAEQFF. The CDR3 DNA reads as TGTGCCAGCAGCCCCAGGGGGTGGGCCCGGGCTGAGCAGTTCTTC.

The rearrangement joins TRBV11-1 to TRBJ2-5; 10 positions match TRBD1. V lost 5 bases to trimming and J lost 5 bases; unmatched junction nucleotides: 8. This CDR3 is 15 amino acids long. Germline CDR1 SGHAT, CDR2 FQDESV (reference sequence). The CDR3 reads CASSRRDRGTETQYF. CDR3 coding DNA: TGTGCCAGCAGCCGGAGGGACAGGGGTACGGAGACCCAGTACTTC.

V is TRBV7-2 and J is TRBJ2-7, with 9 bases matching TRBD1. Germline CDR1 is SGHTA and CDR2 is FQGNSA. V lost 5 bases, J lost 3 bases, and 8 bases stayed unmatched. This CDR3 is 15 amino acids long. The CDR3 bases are TGTGCCAGCAGCCGTGCTTGGGGACAGGGCTACGAGCAGTACTTC. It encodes CASSRAWGQGYEQYF.

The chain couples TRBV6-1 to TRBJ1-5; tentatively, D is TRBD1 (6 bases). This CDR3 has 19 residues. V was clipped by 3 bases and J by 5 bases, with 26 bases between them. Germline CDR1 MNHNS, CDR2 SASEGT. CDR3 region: CASSDPTGTLHRGHQPQHF. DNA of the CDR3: TGTGCCAGCAGTGACCCGACAGGAACCTTGCATAGGGGTCATCAGCCCCAGCATTTT.

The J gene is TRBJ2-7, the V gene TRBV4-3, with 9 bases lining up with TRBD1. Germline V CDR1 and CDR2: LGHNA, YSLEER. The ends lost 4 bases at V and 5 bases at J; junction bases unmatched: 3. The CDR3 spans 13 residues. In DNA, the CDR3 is TGCGCCAGCAGCCGGGGACAGGGCGACGAGCAGTACTTC. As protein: CASSRGQGDEQYF.

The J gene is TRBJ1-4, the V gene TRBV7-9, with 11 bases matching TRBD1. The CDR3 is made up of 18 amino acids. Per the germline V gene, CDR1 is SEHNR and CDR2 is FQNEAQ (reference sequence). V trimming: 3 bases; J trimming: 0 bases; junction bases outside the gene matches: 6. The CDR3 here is CASSFLDRGLATNEKLFF. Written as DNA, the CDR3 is TGTGCCAGCAGCTTCCTGGACAGGGGGCTGGCAACTAATGAAAAACTGTTTTTT.

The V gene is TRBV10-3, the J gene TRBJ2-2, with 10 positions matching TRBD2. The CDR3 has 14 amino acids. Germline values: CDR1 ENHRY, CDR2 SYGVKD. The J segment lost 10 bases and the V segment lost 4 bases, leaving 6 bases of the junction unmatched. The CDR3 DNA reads TGTGCCATCAGTGGGGGGGGACTAGCGCCGGAGCTGTTTTTT. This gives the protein CAISGGGLAPELFF.

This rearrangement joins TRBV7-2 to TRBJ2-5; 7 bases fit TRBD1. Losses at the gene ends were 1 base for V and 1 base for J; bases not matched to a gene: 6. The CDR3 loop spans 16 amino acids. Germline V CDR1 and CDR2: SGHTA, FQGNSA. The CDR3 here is CASSLDYRQGQETQYF. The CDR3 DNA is TGTGCCAGCAGCTTAGACTATCGACAGGGCCAAGAGACCCAGTACTTC.

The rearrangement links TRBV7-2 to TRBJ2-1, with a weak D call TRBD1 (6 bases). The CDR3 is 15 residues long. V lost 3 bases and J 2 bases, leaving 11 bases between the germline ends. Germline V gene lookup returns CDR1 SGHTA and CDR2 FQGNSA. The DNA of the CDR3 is TGTGCCAGCAGCTTCTCGACAGGAGCCTACAATGAGCAGTTCTTC. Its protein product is CASSFSTGAYNEQFF. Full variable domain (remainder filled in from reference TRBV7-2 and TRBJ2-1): GAGVSQSPSNKVTEKGKDVELRCDPISGHTALYWYRQSLGQGLEFLIYFQGNSAPDKSGLPSDRFSAERTGGSVSTLTIQRTQQEDSAVYLCASSFSTGAYNEQFFGPGTRLTVL.

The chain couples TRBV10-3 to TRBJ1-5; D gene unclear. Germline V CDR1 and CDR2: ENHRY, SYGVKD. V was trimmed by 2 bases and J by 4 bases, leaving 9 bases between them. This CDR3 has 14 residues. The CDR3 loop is CAISETDENQPQHF. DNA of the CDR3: TGTGCCATCAGTGAGACAGATGAAAATCAGCCCCAGCATTTT.